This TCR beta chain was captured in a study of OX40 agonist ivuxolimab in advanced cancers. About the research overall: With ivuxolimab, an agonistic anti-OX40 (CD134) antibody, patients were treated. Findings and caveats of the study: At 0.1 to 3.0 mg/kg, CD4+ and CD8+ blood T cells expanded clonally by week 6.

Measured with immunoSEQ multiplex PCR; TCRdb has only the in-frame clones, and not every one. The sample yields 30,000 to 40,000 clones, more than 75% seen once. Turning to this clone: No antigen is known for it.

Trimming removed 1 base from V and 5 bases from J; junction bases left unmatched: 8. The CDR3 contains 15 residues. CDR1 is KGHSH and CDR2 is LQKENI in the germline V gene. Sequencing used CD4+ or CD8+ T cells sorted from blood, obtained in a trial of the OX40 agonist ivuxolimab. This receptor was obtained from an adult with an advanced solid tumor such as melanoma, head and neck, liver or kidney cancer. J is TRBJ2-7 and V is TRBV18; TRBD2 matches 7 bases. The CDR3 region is CASSPQGGMGHEQYF. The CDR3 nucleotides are TGTGCCAGCTCACCACAGGGAGGGATGGGACACGAGCAGTACTTC.